These 8 T cell receptor beta chains came from one sample sequenced in a study of T cell responses to AZD1222 COVID-19 vaccine. Libraries were prepared by immunoSEQ multiplex PCR; TCRdb keeps only in-frame clonotypes and omits some of them. The table records about 130,000 clones, approximately 90% of them present only once. The sample consisted of peripheral blood, taken on day 0 of AZD1222 vaccination. The source of these receptors is an adult in good health.

This clone came up once. The chain combines TRBV6-6 with TRBJ2-1; D gene ambiguous. Per the germline V gene, CDR1 is MNHNY and CDR2 is SVGAGI (reference sequence). This CDR3 has 11 amino acids. Trimming took off 2 bases at V and 8 bases at J, with 4 bases between the two ends. CDR3 residues: CASSYLYEQFF. The CDR3 coding sequence is TGTGCCAGCAGTTACCTCTATGAGCAGTTCTTC.

The CDR3 here is CASSFLARPDTQYF. The CDR3 DNA sequence: TGCGCCAGCAGCTTTCTCGCCCGACCAGATACGCAGTATTTT. The chain couples TRBV5-1 to TRBJ2-3; D uncertain. Germline V CDR1 and CDR2: SGHRS, YFSETQ. V dropped 2 bases and J dropped 4 bases, with 11 bases sitting between them. The CDR3 spans 14 residues.

This sequence joins TRBV19 and TRBJ1-5; 7 bases line up with TRBD1. Germline trimming cut 9 bases from V and 11 bases from J; bases unmatched to any gene: 7. CDR1 and CDR2 (germline): LNHDA, SQIVND (reference sequence). This CDR3 is 11 amino acids long. CDR3 sequence reads: CASRGDSTQHF. The CDR3 bases are TGTGCCAGCAGGGGGGACAGCACCCAGCATTTT. Combining the CDR3 with reference TRBV19 and TRBJ1-5 gives the whole variable domain DGGITQSPKYLFRKEGQNVTLSCEQNLNHDAMYWYRQDPGQGLRLIYYSQIVNDFQKGDIAEGYSVSREKKESFPLTVTSAQKNPTAFYLCASRGDSTQHFGDGTRLSIL.

The chain combines TRBV6-5 with TRBJ1-5; TRBD1 is a possible D gene (6 bases). The CDR3 runs 14 residues. From germline, CDR1 is MNHEY and CDR2 SVGAGI. The V and J ends lost 0 bases and 10 bases respectively, with 13 bases between them. DNA for the CDR3: TGTGCCAGCAGTTACTCCGGACAGATCGATCCCCAGCATTTT. It is translated as CASSYSGQIDPQHF.

This clone came up once. V is TRBV15 and J is TRBJ2-2; D not resolved. The CDR3 is made up of 14 amino acids. Between the trimmed V and J ends, which lost 1 base and 4 bases, there was a span of 7 bases. The germline CDR1 and CDR2 sequences are LNHNV and YYDKDF (reference sequence). The CDR3, as DNA: TGTGCCACCAGCAGAGCGCAAGTCACCGGGGAGCTGTTTTTT. Residues: CATSRAQVTGELFF.

The J gene is TRBJ1-2, the V gene TRBV7-8; 8 bases fit TRBD1. The CDR3 runs 14 residues. The germline CDR1 and CDR2 sequences are SGHVS and FQNEAQ. V lost 4 bases and J lost 6; bases outside the gene matches: 7. Here the CDR3 reads CASSSGQGTHGYTF. The DNA of the CDR3 is TGTGCCAGCAGCTCAGGACAGGGAACCCATGGCTACACCTTC.

The chain recombines TRBV14 with TRBJ1-1; D unresolved. V gave up 0 bases and J gave up 7 bases, with 12 bases separating them. CDR3 length: 14 residues. CDR1 SGHDN and CDR2 FVKESK come from the germline V gene. This chain's CDR3 is CASSQEIGISEAFF. The CDR3 bases are TGTGCCAGCAGCCAAGAAATCGGGATAAGTGAAGCTTTCTTT.

There are a few counts of this clone. The chain carries TRBV5-4 and TRBJ2-1, with D perhaps TRBD2 (6 bases). The CDR3 sequence is 16 residues long. Between the trimmed V and J ends, which lost 2 bases and 2 bases, there was a span of 14 bases. Germline CDR1 SGHNT, CDR2 YYREEE (reference sequence). The CDR3 loop reads CASSFQTRGPYNEQFF. CDR3 sequence (DNA): TGTGCCAGCAGCTTCCAGACTAGGGGACCCTACAATGAGCAGTTCTTC. Drawing the rest from reference TRBV5-4 and TRBJ2-1, the complete variable domain is ETGVTQSPTHLIKTRGQQVTLRCSSQSGHNTVSWYQQALGQGPQFIFQYYREEENGRGNFPPRFSGLQFPNYSSELNVNALELDDSALYLCASSFQTRGPYNEQFFGPGTRLTVL.